This T cell receptor (beta chain) was retrieved from a study of blood T cell repertoires in COVID-19. Turning to the study itself: Researchers got acute and convalescent COVID-19 samples from the United States, Italy and Spain. Nucleic acid was either cDNA or gDNA, and it came from T cells, B-cell-depleted T cells, or PBMCs.

This CDR3 has 15 amino acids. Trimming removed 7 bases from V and 1 base from J; junction bases left unmatched: 10. Germline-derived CDR1 and CDR2 are SGHAT and FQNNGV. As processed by the authors: Using reference gene primer amplification, nucleated cell counts were estimated. Produced via immunoSEQ multiplex PCR; TCRdb's table is partial and in-frame only. V and J calls and clone size are those listed in that table; D and trimming were worked out from the DNA. Of 150,000 to 250,000 clones in the sample, 70% to 80% were seen once. The gene calls are TRBV11-2 and TRBJ2-7, with 7 bases matching TRBD1. The receptor comes from a woman in her forties with COVID-19, enrolled during active disease. Sequenced material: peripheral blood. The CDR3 region is CASTLDRASSYEQYF. CDR3 coding DNA: TGTGCCAGCACCCTTGACAGGGCAAGTTCCTACGAGCAGTACTTC.